This T cell receptor (beta chain) came from a study of T cell responses to AZD1222 COVID-19 vaccine. The CDR3 consists of 15 residues. The germline CDR1 and CDR2 sequences are MNHEY and SMNVEV (reference sequence). Trimming pared 3 bases from V and 7 bases from J, leaving 16 bases between. Method: immunoSEQ multiplex PCR; TCRdb's copy keeps in-frame clones and lacks some. The sample lists approximately 110,000 clones, more than 85% occurring once. This receptor was obtained from an adult in good health. This specimen was peripheral blood, taken on day 0 of AZD1222 vaccination. V is TRBV27 and J is TRBJ2-1; D may correspond to TRBD1 or TRBD2 (5 bases each). The CDR3 DNA reads as TGTGCCAGCAGTTTCGGGACCCCACCGGGGAATGAGCAGTTCTTC. Protein product: CASSFGTPPGNEQFF.